This T cell receptor (beta chain) appears in the sequencing data of a study of neurological immune-mediated disorders. Using its own MiXCR run on the 5' RACE reads, TCRdb lists one record per CDR3 protein. The sample lists 30,000 to 35,000 distinct CDR3 sequences; 20% to 25% were seen once. Germline loops: CDR1 MGHDK, CDR2 SYGVNS. V was trimmed by 1 base and J by 0 bases, leaving 8 bases between them. The CDR3 is made up of 15 amino acids. The table lists this clonotype with many counts. This TCR was recovered from a man aged 50-60 years with HTLV-1-associated myelopathy (HAM/TSP). V usage is TRBV25-1 and J usage is TRBJ2-3, with D possibly TRBD2 on 5 matching bases. The sample consisted of CD4+ T cells from blood. CDR3 coding DNA: TGTGCCAGCAGTGAATTTGGGGAGAGCACAGATACGCAGTATTTT. Its translation is CASSEFGESTDTQYF.